The 2 T cell receptor beta chains reported below all come from one sample, sequenced in a study of B cell selection in AIRE deficiency. Assay: immunoSEQ multiplex PCR; the TCRdb copy retains only in-frame clones and omits some. This table holds tens of thousands of clones, about 95% found once. CD4+CD127+ cells were sorted as the conventional CD4 T cells. The specimen sequenced was CD4+CD127+ conventional T cells sorted from PBMCs. Receptors originate from a human donor in good health.

The chain is built from TRBV6-1 and TRBJ1-5, with unresolved D. The CDR3 runs to 13 residues. Germline lookup yields CDR1 MNHNS and CDR2 SASEGT. Trimming stripped 3 bases from V and 8 bases from J, with 11 bases between. The CDR3 bases are TGTGCCAGCAGTGAGATTGGGCGGAAGCCCCAGCATTTT. Its protein product is CASSEIGRKPQHF.

The chain recombines TRBV5-1 with TRBJ2-2; 9 bases fit TRBD2. The trim removed 1 base at V and 4 bases at J, leaving 20 bases unmatched. Germline CDR1 is SGHRS and CDR2 is YFSETQ. There are 21 residues in the CDR3. CDR3 bases: TGCGCCAGCAGCTTGTGGGGCTCTAGCGGGGCCCTTGTTGGGAGCACCGGGGAGCTGTTTTTT. This gives the protein CASSLWGSSGALVGSTGELFF.